Below, one T cell receptor beta chain is given with its context. Authors' methods: Nucleated cell counts were estimated from reference gene primer amplification. The repertoire was sequenced with immunoSEQ multiplex PCR; TCRdb's copy has only in-frame clones and lacks some. The DNA was the basis for D and trimming; V, J and clone size are from that table. The sample holds a few hundred thousand clones, around 84% seen once. This entry is derived from a study of blood T cell repertoires in COVID-19. Study-wide background: The United States, Italy and Spain supplied acute and convalescent COVID-19 samples. Nucleic acid was either cDNA or gDNA, and it came from T cells, B-cell-depleted T cells, or PBMCs.

The junction had 12 bases not matched to a gene; V was cut back by 6 bases and J by 2 bases. CDR1 SNHLY and CDR2 FYNNEI come from the germline V gene. This CDR3 comprises 17 residues. J is TRBJ2-4 and V is TRBV2; 8 bases agree with TRBD1. The sequence derives from a woman in her fifties or sixties who had recovered from COVID-19. The sample taken for sequencing was peripheral blood. For the CDR3, the DNA is TGTGCCAGCAGGGGTAGGACAGGGTTCGTCACCAAAAACATTCAGTACTTC. This encodes CASRGRTGFVTKNIQYF.